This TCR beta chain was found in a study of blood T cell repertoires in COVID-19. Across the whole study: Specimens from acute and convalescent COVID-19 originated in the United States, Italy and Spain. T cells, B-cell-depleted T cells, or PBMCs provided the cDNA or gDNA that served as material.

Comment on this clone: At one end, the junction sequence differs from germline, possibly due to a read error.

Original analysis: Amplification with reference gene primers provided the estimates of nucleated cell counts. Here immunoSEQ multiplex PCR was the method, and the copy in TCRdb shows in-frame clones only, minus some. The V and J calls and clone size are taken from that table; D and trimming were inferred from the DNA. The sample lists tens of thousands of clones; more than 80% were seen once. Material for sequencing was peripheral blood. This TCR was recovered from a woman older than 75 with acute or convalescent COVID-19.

This CDR3 reads CASSPPPGGGNQLQHF. CDR3 nucleotide sequence: TGTGCCAGCAGCCCCCCCCCAGGGGGTGGCAATCAGCTCCAGCATTTT. The chain couples TRBV28 to TRBJ1-5; 7 bases agree with TRBD1. Looked up from germline, CDR1 is MDHEN and CDR2 is SYDVKM. The CDR3 runs to 16 residues.